This TCR beta chain derives from a study of glioma-infiltrating T cells. Looking at the study overall: Before surgery, glioma patients received dexamethasone for at most six days. Target coverage was about 4.5- to 11-fold for about a million blood T cells. Study-wide results and limits: A blood CDR3 motif signature was depleted in highly divergent patients.

The iRepertoire nested amplicon-rescue multiplex PCR amplified TCR alpha and beta CDR3s from RNA. TCRdb re-called the multiplex PCR reads with MiXCR, one entry per CDR3 protein. This sample has 300,000 to 400,000 distinct CDR3 sequences, with 41% found just once. Germline assignment: CDR1 MNHEY and CDR2 SMNVEV (reference sequence). This CDR3 spans 13 amino acids. Points on this clonotype: Its antigen is not known. A much larger clonotype is one base distant, so this may be a read error.

The V call is TRBV27, the J call TRBJ2-3, with D unclear. Sequenced: glioma tissue, nonneoplastic brain tissue, or PBMCs (not recorded which). This TCR was sampled from a human donor with low-grade glioma or glioblastoma, undergoing nonglioma brain surgery, or in good health (not recorded which). The CDR3 spells CASRDLLTVTQYF. The CDR3 bases are TGTGCCAGCAGGGATCTTCTCACAGTTACGCAGTATTTT.